This T cell receptor beta chain was recorded in a study of identical twins. Overall study findings and caveats: Cross-sectional statistics, not tracking of the same donors, supported the conclusions. Modeled out-of-frame TCR alpha sharing in monozygotic twins fell below observed levels. Abundant beta clonotypes from cord blood bore fewer insertions; memory repertoires lacked this pattern.

Germline-derived CDR1 and CDR2 are LGHDT and YNNKEL (reference sequence). The CDR3 loop spans 18 amino acids. The V gene lost 0 bases and the J gene lost 2 bases, with 20 bases spanning the gap. Healthy Caucasians supplied all donations. TCRdb passed the 5' RACE reads through MiXCR, listing each CDR3 protein once. Of about 340,000 distinct CDR3 sequences listed, around an eighth are singletons. This clonotype was seen only a few times. The antigen is not known. Another study also made use of these data, one on yellow fever vaccine responses in identical twins.

This receptor was identified in a young woman in good health. Sequences were obtained from CD8+ T cells sorted from blood. The J gene is TRBJ2-7, the V gene TRBV3-1, with D perhaps matching TRBD1 or TRBD2 (7 bases each). CDR3 amino acids: CASSQDPSGQGGTYEQYF. DNA for the CDR3: TGTGCCAGCAGCCAAGATCCCTCAGGGCAGGGGGGGACCTACGAGCAGTACTTC.